These 18 T cell receptor beta chains were all obtained from the same sample, sequenced in a study of blood T cell repertoires in COVID-19. Data came from immunoSEQ multiplex PCR; TCRdb stores just in-frame clones and leaves some out. Of 140,000 to 150,000 clones detected, roughly 89% appear once; the ten largest clones hold 5% to 7%. Sequenced material: PBMCs or T cells enriched from blood (not recorded which). These receptors all come from a woman aged 50 to 60 who had been exposed to COVID-19.

This sequence joins TRBV6-2 or TRBV6-3 and TRBJ1-5; maybe TRBD1 (5 bases). V lost 0 bases to trimming and J lost 5 bases, with 17 bases between them. CDR1 is MNHEY and CDR2 is SVGEGT in the germline V gene. The CDR3 totals 17 residues. CDR3 amino acids: CASSYSTSGRDHQPQHF. DNA for the CDR3: TGTGCCAGCAGTTACTCGACGTCGGGGAGGGACCATCAGCCCCAGCATTTT.

This rearrangement joins TRBV28 to TRBJ2-7; 10 positions match TRBD1. V shed 5 bases and J 4 bases; nucleotides not matched to a gene: 8. CDR1 MDHEN and CDR2 SYDVKM come from the germline V gene. CDR3 length equals 15 residues. For the CDR3, the DNA is TGTGCCAGCAGTATTCCCGGGACAGGGGAATACGAGCAGTACTTC. This sequence encodes CASSIPGTGEYEQYF.

This chain connects TRBV30 to TRBJ1-1, with D perhaps matching TRBD1 (6 bases). Trimming took 5 bases from V and 6 from J, leaving 19 bases between them. CDR1 GTSNPN and CDR2 SVGIG come from the germline V gene (reference sequence). The CDR3 has 14 residues. Written as DNA, the CDR3 is TGTGCCTGGGCGAGCCTGGACAGTGGCGCTGAAGCTTTCTTT. This encodes CAWASLDSGAEAFF.

The chain has TRBV9 and TRBJ2-1; D gene ambiguous. The CDR3 has 13 residues. Deletions cut 0 bases from V and 6 bases from J, with 7 bases between. CDR1 is SGDLS and CDR2 is YYNGEE in the germline V gene. The CDR3 sequence is CASSVDPGNEQFF. CDR3 DNA sequence: TGTGCCAGCAGCGTAGACCCGGGCAATGAGCAGTTCTTC.

V and J are TRBV2 and TRBJ2-7, with D perhaps TRBD2 (6 bases). V lost 3 bases to trimming and J lost 4 bases, with 19 bases between them. CDR3 size: 16 residues. Germline CDR1 reads SNHLY; CDR2 reads FYNNEI. The CDR3 sequence is CASSDLDLASDYEQYF. The CDR3 nucleotides are TGTGCCAGCAGTGACTTAGACCTAGCGAGTGATTACGAGCAGTACTTC.

The chain combines TRBV27 with TRBJ2-5; tentative D call: TRBD2 (6 bases). With 3 bases removed from V and 5 bases from J, the gap between germline ends came to 7 bases. Germline V gene sequence: CDR1 MNHEY, CDR2 SMNVEV (reference sequence). The CDR3 contains 12 residues. CDR3 sequence: CASSLEGETQYF. The CDR3 region has the DNA TGTGCCAGCAGTTTGGAGGGGGAGACCCAGTACTTC.

J is TRBJ2-7 and V is TRBV10-3, with TRBD1 matching over 8 bases. The V and J ends lost 6 bases and 5 bases, in that order; junction bases with no gene match: 12. This CDR3 has 15 amino acids. The germline CDR1 and CDR2 sequences are ENHRY and SYGVKD. The CDR3 spells CAISDSGTGLNEQYF. The CDR3 DNA reads TGTGCCATCAGCGACTCCGGGACAGGTCTCAACGAGCAGTACTTC.

This chain links TRBV5-1 with TRBJ2-2, with 7 bases lining up with TRBD1. The germline V gene encodes CDR1 SGHRS and CDR2 YFSETQ. This CDR3 is built from 16 residues. V lost 4 bases to trimming and J lost 6 bases; unmatched junction nucleotides: 12. The CDR3 here is CASSPGRGRWAGELFF. The CDR3 bases are TGCGCCAGCAGCCCCGGCAGGGGGAGATGGGCCGGGGAGCTGTTTTTT.

The chain carries TRBV7-8 and TRBJ2-2, with a weak D call TRBD1 (6 bases). This CDR3 is built from 17 residues. V was shortened by 1 base and J by 4 bases, with 16 bases between the two germline ends. Germline CDR1 reads SGHVS; CDR2 reads FQNEAQ. CDR3 residues: CASSLGVKGGITGELFF. The CDR3 bases are TGTGCCAGCAGCTTAGGGGTGAAAGGGGGTATCACCGGGGAGCTGTTTTTT.

J is TRBJ1-2 and V is TRBV5-1; 10 bases line up with TRBD1. Per the germline V gene, CDR1 is SGHRS and CDR2 is YFSETQ. The CDR3 is made up of 17 amino acids. V shed 2 bases, J shed 6 bases, and the junction held 13 bases outside the gene matches. The CDR3 sequence is CASSFSRDRGAADGYTF. The CDR3, as DNA: TGCGCCAGCAGCTTTTCCCGGGACAGGGGTGCCGCCGATGGCTACACCTTC.

This sequence joins TRBV10-1 and TRBJ1-3; D ambiguous. This CDR3 region has 14 residues. V gave up 2 bases and J gave up 0 bases, with 5 bases separating them. Germline loops: CDR1 WNHNN, CDR2 SYGVQD (reference sequence). The CDR3 reads CASSEGGSGNTIYF. The DNA for the CDR3 is TGCGCCAGCAGTGAGGGCGGCTCTGGAAACACCATATATTTT.

The CDR3 nucleotides are TGTGCCAGCTCACCACCGAGGGGGGAGACCCAGTACTTC. Its translation: CASSPPRGETQYF. This chain links TRBV18 with TRBJ2-5, with D possibly matching TRBD1 (6 bases). The V gene lost 0 bases and the J gene lost 5 bases, with 7 bases spanning the gap. The CDR3 has 13 residues. Germline CDR1 KGHSH, CDR2 LQKENI.

The chain carries TRBV29-1 and TRBJ1-4; TRBD1 might be the D (6 bases). The CDR3 runs 16 residues. Germline V gene sequence: CDR1 SQVTM, CDR2 ANQGSEA. V was pared by 4 bases and J by 6 bases, with 21 bases between. DNA for the CDR3: TGCAGCGTTGGGGGGCCATACAGGGACAAGGATGAAAAACTGTTTTTT. Encoded protein: CSVGGPYRDKDEKLFF.

DNA of the CDR3: TGTGCCTGGAGTCCGATTGGAAAGGGGAACAATCAGCCCCAGCATTTT. Amino acids: CAWSPIGKGNNQPQHF. The V gene is TRBV30, the J gene TRBJ1-5; possible D gene TRBD1, 5 bases. Trimming left V 2 bases short and J 3 bases short, with 17 bases between. The CDR3 spans 16 residues. Germline V gene data show CDR1 as GTSNPN and CDR2 as SVGIG (reference sequence).

The chain has TRBV29-1 and TRBJ1-1; perhaps TRBD1 as D (6 bases). CDR3 size: 14 residues. The V end was cut by 0 bases, the J end by 4 bases, with 12 bases between. Germline CDR1 is SQVTM and CDR2 is ANQGSEA. CDR3 in amino acids: CSVEEGGEGTEAFF. CDR3 bases: TGCAGCGTTGAAGAAGGGGGGGAGGGCACTGAAGCTTTCTTT.

The V gene is TRBV10-3, the J gene TRBJ1-2; 7 bases match TRBD1. Germline trimming cut 0 bases from V and 2 bases from J; bases unmatched to any gene: 3. Germline-derived CDR1 and CDR2 are ENHRY and SYGVKD. The CDR3 consists of 15 residues. The CDR3 DNA is TGTGCCATCAGTGAGTCGACAGGGACCAACTATGGCTACACCTTC. This codes for CAISESTGTNYGYTF.

The V and J genes are TRBV30 and TRBJ1-5; 10 bases line up with TRBD1. The CDR3 runs 17 residues. The V gene end was trimmed by 1 base and the J gene end by 2 bases; junction bases not matched to a gene: 8. Looked up from germline, CDR1 is GTSNPN and CDR2 is SVGIG (reference sequence). The CDR3 protein is CAWSGQGAGSGNQPQHF. The DNA of the CDR3 is TGTGCCTGGAGTGGACAGGGGGCTGGGAGTGGCAATCAGCCCCAGCATTTT.

The V and J genes are TRBV11-2 and TRBJ2-2, with TRBD2 identical over 8 bases. This CDR3 has 17 residues. CDR1 and CDR2 (germline): SGHAT, FQNNGV. V dropped 5 bases and J dropped 0; count of bases not matched to a gene: 8. This CDR3 reads CASSPRTSGPNTGELFF. CDR3 in DNA: TGTGCCAGCAGCCCCCGCACTAGCGGACCGAACACCGGGGAGCTGTTTTTT.